This passage covers 8 T cell receptor beta chains from one sample sequenced in a study of T cell repertoires in cytomegalovirus infection. Via MiXCR, TCRdb re-called the reads, giving one row per CDR3 protein. The data show around 350,000 distinct CDR3 sequences, with around 18% seen just once and 8.7% held by the top ten. Sequencing used PBMCs. These receptors were obtained from a human donor in good health (CMV status not recorded). Some clones in this sample may be carry-over from other donors' samples.

This clonotype was seen more than once but under ten times. V gene TRBV4-2 combines with J gene TRBJ2-3, with 15 bases identical to TRBD2. J gave up 4 bases and V 1 base, and 3 bases lay outside the gene matches. Germline loops: CDR1 LGHNA, CDR2 YNFKEQ. CDR3 length: 17 residues. Here the CDR3 DNA reads TGTGCCAGCAGCCAAGTGGGACTAGCGGGGGGTGCAGATACGCAGTATTTT. Protein: CASSQVGLAGGADTQYF.

This chain links TRBV15 with TRBJ1-2, with D maybe TRBD1 (5 bases). The CDR3 spans 13 residues. The germline CDR1 and CDR2 sequences are LNHNV and YYDKDF (reference sequence). The germline V and J ends were trimmed by 3 bases and 4 bases, with 9 bases remaining between them. The CDR3 here is CATSRDKFYGYTF. The CDR3 DNA sequence: TGTGCCACCAGCAGGGACAAATTCTATGGCTACACCTTC. Supplemented by reference TRBV15 and TRBJ1-2, the full variable domain reads DAMVIQNPRYQVTQFGKPVTLSCSQTLNHNVMYWYQQKSSQAPKLLFHYYDKDFNNEADTPDNFQSRRPNTSFCFLDIRSPGLGDTAMYLCATSRDKFYGYTFGSGTRLTVV.

This clonotype was counted at least ten times. The chain joins TRBV28 to TRBJ2-6, with D maybe TRBD1 (5 bases). The germline V gene encodes CDR1 MDHEN and CDR2 SYDVKM. The CDR3 length is 15 residues. V was shortened by 5 bases and J by 4 bases, with 12 bases between the two germline ends. The CDR3 DNA reads as TGTGCCAGCAGTAAAAGGGGTATCGGGGCCAACGTCCTGACTTTC. Its translation is CASSKRGIGANVLTF.

This clonotype came up a few times. The V gene is TRBV10-3, the J gene TRBJ2-3, with D perhaps matching TRBD1 or TRBD2 (5 bases each). The germline V gene has CDR1 ENHRY and CDR2 SYGVKD. This CDR3 contains 13 residues. V lost 7 bases and J lost 2, with 10 bases in between. Here the CDR3 reads CAITPGTTDTQYF. In nucleotides, the CDR3 is TGTGCCATCACCCCCGGGACCACAGATACGCAGTATTTT.

The CDR3 coding sequence is TGCAGTGCTCCAGGCCGGAGGGGCCGGGCGGTGGGCGCAGATACGCAGTATTTT. This gives the protein CSAPGRRGRAVGADTQYF. The J gene is TRBJ2-3, the V gene TRBV20-1; D possibly corresponds to TRBD2 (6 bases). From germline, CDR1 is DFQATT and CDR2 SNEGSKA (reference sequence). Trimming stripped 5 bases from V and 4 bases from J, with 28 bases between. This CDR3 is 18 amino acids long.

V and J are TRBV4-1 and TRBJ2-2; 8 bases are shared with TRBD2. The germline CDR1 and CDR2 sequences are MGHRA and YSYEKL. J lost 5 bases, V lost 0 bases, and 11 bases had no gene match. This CDR3 has 18 amino acids. The CDR3 sequence: CASSQEPVSGGHTGELFF. The CDR3 DNA reads as TGCGCCAGCAGCCAAGAACCTGTTTCGGGGGGGCATACCGGGGAGCTGTTTTTT.

The J gene is TRBJ2-7, the V gene TRBV20-1; D call uncertain. CDR3 size: 14 residues. The V and J ends lost 3 bases and 2 bases respectively, with 14 bases between them. In germline, CDR1 is DFQATT, CDR2 SNEGSKA (reference sequence). The CDR3 reads CSASPPGPPYEQYF. The CDR3 region has the DNA TGCAGTGCTAGCCCTCCCGGACCCCCCTACGAGCAGTACTTC.

This clonotype was found many times. The J gene is TRBJ1-5, the V gene TRBV30; D is possibly TRBD1 (6 bases). The CDR3 covers 13 residues. V was cut by 4 bases and J by 8 bases, with 15 bases left in between. Germline CDR1 GTSNPN, CDR2 SVGIG (reference sequence). CDR3 nucleotides: TGTGCCTGGACCTCAGGGGCGGTCGAGCCCCAGCATTTT. Translating gives CAWTSGAVEPQHF.